What follows are 29 T cell receptor beta chains derived from one specimen sequenced in a study of blood T cell repertoires in COVID-19. TCRdb's copy holds only in-frame clones and misses some; the assay was immunoSEQ multiplex PCR. The data show 130,000 or so clones, 84% seen once. The sequenced material came from PBMCs or T cells enriched from blood (not recorded which). The receptors here all came from a woman between 25 and 40 years old who had recovered from COVID-19.

V usage is TRBV7-9 and J usage is TRBJ1-2, with D unclear. The V end lost 5 bases, the J end lost 4 bases, and 17 bases lay between the germline ends. Germline lookup yields CDR1 SEHNR and CDR2 FQNEAQ (reference sequence). The CDR3 is made up of 15 amino acids. CDR3 in DNA: TGTGCCAGCAGCCCAGCCGGACGGGATGGCTATGGCTACACCTTC. Translated: CASSPAGRDGYGYTF.

V is TRBV7-8 and J is TRBJ1-5, with a tentative D call TRBD1 (6 bases). The CDR3 sequence is 16 residues long. Germline-derived CDR1 and CDR2 are SGHVS and FQNEAQ. Trimming took off 3 bases at V and 1 base at J, with 13 bases between the two ends. The DNA for the CDR3 is TGTGCCAGCAGCTTCGGTGGCAGGGGCAGCAATCAGCCCCAGCATTTT. Translation: CASSFGGRGSNQPQHF.

The V gene is TRBV21-1, the J gene TRBJ1-5; the D call TRBD1 from the table was never checked on the DNA. TRBV21-1 is given as a pseudogene. This CDR3 contains 21 residues. CDR3 nucleotide sequence: TGTGCCAGCAGCGCCCCTCCACCCCATTATACAGGATTATGGAACAATCAGCCCCAGCATTTT. Its protein product is CASSAPPPHYTGLWNNQPQHF.

V is TRBV6-1 and J is TRBJ1-2; perhaps TRBD1 as D (5 bases). CDR1 MNHNS and CDR2 SASEGT come from the germline V gene. Deletions cut 3 bases from V and 1 base from J, with 6 bases between. The CDR3 has 13 amino acids. The CDR3, as DNA: TGTGCCAGCAGTGACAGGGTTAACTATGGCTACACCTTC. Protein: CASSDRVNYGYTF.

V and J are TRBV9 and TRBJ1-2, with a weak D call TRBD1 (6 bases). Trimming pared 3 bases from V and 2 bases from J, leaving 14 bases between. Looked up from germline, CDR1 is SGDLS and CDR2 is YYNGEE. This CDR3 has 15 amino acids. The CDR3 DNA follows: TGTGCCAGCAGCGCCTCGGGACAAACCAACTATGGCTACACCTTC. It encodes CASSASGQTNYGYTF.

The chain carries TRBV5-1 and TRBJ1-4; D gene ambiguous. Trimming took off 4 bases at V and 0 bases at J, with 13 bases between the two ends. The CDR3 is 16 amino acids. Germline CDR1 and CDR2: SGHRS and YFSETQ. CDR3 protein: CASSQTEPATNEKLFF. In nucleotides, the CDR3 is TGCGCCAGCAGCCAAACAGAACCTGCAACTAATGAAAAACTGTTTTTT.

The chain employs TRBV27 and TRBJ2-2, with a tentative D call TRBD2 (5 bases). The germline gives CDR1 MNHEY, CDR2 SMNVEV (reference sequence). The CDR3 consists of 14 residues. V dropped 4 bases and J dropped 1 base, with 7 bases sitting between them. CDR3 residues: CASSYGMNTGELFF. In DNA, the CDR3 is TGTGCCAGCAGTTACGGGATGAACACCGGGGAGCTGTTTTTT.

The chain is built from TRBV30 and TRBJ2-3, with D perhaps TRBD1 (6 bases). CDR1 is GTSNPN, CDR2 SVGIG, per germline (reference sequence). This CDR3 contains 14 residues. Trimming cost V 0 bases and J 7 bases, with 14 bases left between them. CDR3 protein: CAWSVGGQANTQYF. CDR3 DNA sequence: TGTGCCTGGAGTGTTGGGGGCCAGGCCAATACGCAGTATTTT.

The chain carries TRBV19 and TRBJ1-5; no firm D call. Trimming removed 3 bases from V and 0 bases from J, with 12 bases in between. The V gene's germline CDR1 is LNHDA and CDR2 SQIVND (reference sequence). The CDR3 sequence is 16 residues long. The CDR3 coding sequence is TGTGCCAGTAGTATGTTTTCAGCGAATAGCAATCAGCCCCAGCATTTT. Protein sequence: CASSMFSANSNQPQHF. Variable domain in full (rest from reference TRBV19 and TRBJ1-5): DGGITQSPKYLFRKEGQNVTLSCEQNLNHDAMYWYRQDPGQGLRLIYYSQIVNDFQKGDIAEGYSVSREKKESFPLTVTSAQKNPTAFYLCASSMFSANSNQPQHFGDGTRLSIL.

J is TRBJ2-1 and V is TRBV5-1, with TRBD2 matching over 8 bases. This CDR3 region has 16 residues. Germline trimming cut 4 bases from V and 7 bases from J; bases unmatched to any gene: 13. In germline, CDR1 is SGHRS, CDR2 YFSETQ. The CDR3 spells CASSTNSGLGSNEQFF. The DNA of the CDR3 is TGCGCCAGCAGCACGAATTCGGGACTAGGTTCAAATGAGCAGTTCTTC.

J is TRBJ2-1 and V is TRBV11-3, with D possibly matching TRBD2 (6 bases). Between the trimmed V and J ends, which lost 4 bases and 4 bases, there was a span of 20 bases. Germline values: CDR1 SGHNT, CDR2 YENEEA. The CDR3 is made up of 17 amino acids. The CDR3 loop reads CASSSFDPGLNYNEQFF. CDR3 nucleotides: TGTGCCAGCAGCTCTTTTGATCCGGGACTCAATTACAATGAGCAGTTCTTC.

The J gene is TRBJ2-3, the V gene TRBV24-1; D ambiguous. The CDR3 covers 15 residues. Trimming stripped 4 bases from V and 0 bases from J, with 10 bases between. The germline V gene encodes CDR1 KGHDR and CDR2 SFDVKD. CDR3 region: CATSDPSLSTDTQYF. CDR3 nucleotide sequence: TGTGCCACCAGTGACCCCAGTCTTAGCACAGATACGCAGTATTTT.

This chain joins TRBV7-2 and TRBJ2-7, with D uncertain. Germline CDR1 SGHTA, CDR2 FQGNSA. V lost 2 bases, J lost 4 bases, and 9 bases lay in between. The CDR3 is 13 amino acids. CDR3 protein: CASSLNTVYEQYF. CDR3 in DNA: TGTGCCAGCAGCTTAAATACTGTTTACGAGCAGTACTTC.

This chain uses TRBV28 with TRBJ2-1, with D possibly being TRBD2 (6 bases). Trimming pared 6 bases from V and 3 bases from J, leaving 12 bases between. The CDR3 is 14 residues long. The germline V gene has CDR1 MDHEN and CDR2 SYDVKM. The CDR3: CASRLGGSYNEQFF. CDR3 DNA sequence: TGTGCCAGCAGGTTGGGGGGAAGCTACAATGAGCAGTTCTTC. Full variable domain (rest looked up from reference TRBV28 and TRBJ2-1): DVKVTQSSRYLVKRTGEKVFLECVQDMDHENMFWYRQDPGLGLRLIYFSYDVKMKEKGDIPEGYSVSREKKERFSLILESASTNQTSMYLCASRLGGSYNEQFFGPGTRLTVL.

This chain connects TRBV19 to TRBJ1-2; a possible D gene is TRBD1 (5 bases). The CDR3 consists of 12 residues. V lost 8 bases, J lost 7 bases, and 14 bases lay in between. Germline loops: CDR1 LNHDA, CDR2 SQIVND (reference sequence). For the CDR3, the DNA is TGTGCCAGTGAGCAGGGCGCCGGTGGCTACACCTTC. Its translation is CASEQGAGGYTF. The full variable domain, its missing parts supplied by reference TRBV19 and TRBJ1-2, is DGGITQSPKYLFRKEGQNVTLSCEQNLNHDAMYWYRQDPGQGLRLIYYSQIVNDFQKGDIAEGYSVSREKKESFPLTVTSAQKNPTAFYLCASEQGAGGYTFGSGTRLTVV.

This sequence joins TRBV7-2 and TRBJ2-7, with D perhaps matching TRBD1 (5 bases). V shed 6 bases and J shed 4 bases, with 7 bases lying between them. The length of the CDR3 is 11 residues. Germline V CDR1 and CDR2: SGHTA, FQGNSA. The CDR3 DNA follows: TGTGCCAGCAGGGGGCTGTACGAGCAGTACTTC. Translation: CASRGLYEQYF.

The chain employs TRBV21-1 and TRBJ2-7; no DNA check was done on the table's D call, TRBD2. TRBV21-1 is a pseudogene segment. The CDR3 has 20 residues. The CDR3: CASSKWAGTRSDFSSYEQYF. The DNA for the CDR3 is TGTGCCAGCAGCAAGTGGGCCGGGACTAGGAGCGATTTCAGCTCCTACGAGCAGTACTTC.

Here the CDR3 DNA reads TGTGCCAGCAGTTACGGGCAAAAGAACACTGAAGCTTTCTTT. Amino acids: CASSYGQKNTEAFF. The chain has TRBV6-2 or TRBV6-3 and TRBJ1-1; D is unresolved. The CDR3 contains 14 residues. V dropped 2 bases and J dropped 1 base, with 8 bases sitting between them. Germline V gene sequence: CDR1 MNHEY, CDR2 SVGEGT.

This chain links TRBV3-1 (or the pseudogene TRBV3-2) with TRBJ1-4; the match to TRBD1 covers 7 bases. The germline V gene encodes CDR1 LGHDT and CDR2 YNNKEL (reference sequence). The CDR3 spans 16 residues. V shed 4 bases and J 6 bases; nucleotides not matched to a gene: 11. The DNA of the CDR3 is TGTGCCAGCAGCCTCCAGGGGGAGACAACCCATGAAAAACTGTTTTTT. Its translation is CASSLQGETTHEKLFF.

CDR3 region: CASSPLGAQGQPQHF. The CDR3 DNA sequence: TGTGCCAGCAGCCCCCTGGGGGCGCAGGGTCAGCCCCAGCATTTT. The chain carries TRBV7-2 and TRBJ1-5; possible D gene TRBD1, 6 bases. The CDR3 spans 15 residues. V shed 5 bases and J shed 6 bases, with 17 bases lying between them. The V gene's germline CDR1 is SGHTA and CDR2 FQGNSA.

The V and J genes are TRBV6-5 and TRBJ1-2; TRBD1 matches at 8 bases. J was trimmed by 10 bases and V by 5 bases; bases with no gene match: 9. Germline V gene sequence: CDR1 MNHEY, CDR2 SVGAGI. This CDR3 is built from 13 residues. CDR3 coding DNA: TGTGCCAGCAGTAGACGACAGGGGTCATCCTACACCTTC. Translation gives CASSRRQGSSYTF.

The CDR3 sequence is CASSPYRGHHYEQYF. CDR3 nucleotide sequence: TGCGCCAGCAGCCCCTACAGGGGGCACCACTACGAGCAGTACTTC. The chain has TRBV5-1 and TRBJ2-7; 9 bases fit TRBD1. Germline V gene lookup returns CDR1 SGHRS and CDR2 YFSETQ. This CDR3 is 15 amino acids long. With 4 bases clipped from V and 3 bases from J, the junction kept 8 bases outside the gene matches.

The CDR3 protein is CASSLLGLASNEQFF. The CDR3 DNA reads TGTGCCAGCAGCCTTTTGGGACTAGCCTCCAATGAGCAGTTCTTC. V gene TRBV5-4 combines with J gene TRBJ2-1; 9 bases align to TRBD2. The V gene end was trimmed by 4 bases and the J gene end by 6 bases; junction bases not matched to a gene: 8. The CDR3 length is 15 residues. Germline lookup yields CDR1 SGHNT and CDR2 YYREEE (reference sequence).

This chain links TRBV20-1 with TRBJ2-7; TRBD2 aligns across 10 bases. Looked up from germline, CDR1 is DFQATT and CDR2 is SNEGSKA (reference sequence). There are 14 residues in the CDR3. V was pared by 3 bases and J by 7 bases, with 9 bases of the junction left unmatched. CDR3 DNA sequence: TGCAGTGCTAGTTCCCCTAGCGGGAGTGGGGAGCAGTACTTC. Translation: CSASSPSGSGEQYF.

The chain links TRBV3-1 (or the pseudogene TRBV3-2) to TRBJ2-1; TRBD2 matches at 10 bases. The CDR3 has 15 residues. Looked up from germline, CDR1 is LGHDT and CDR2 is YNNKEL (reference sequence). The V and J ends lost 3 bases and 3 bases, in that order; junction bases with no gene match: 2. The CDR3 nucleotides read TGTGCCAGCAGCCATCTAGCGGGAGTCTACAATGAGCAGTTCTTC. Protein product: CASSHLAGVYNEQFF.

The chain recombines TRBV27 with TRBJ1-2, with D perhaps matching TRBD1 (5 bases). Trimming shortened V by 4 bases and J by 3 bases, and 12 bases separated the two germline ends. CDR3 length: 14 residues. In germline, CDR1 is MNHEY, CDR2 SMNVEV (reference sequence). Here the CDR3 reads CASSSGGRDYGYTF. In nucleotides, the CDR3 is TGTGCCAGCAGTTCCGGGGGGAGAGACTATGGCTACACCTTC.

The CDR3: CASSRDRQSSPLHF. CDR3 in DNA: TGTGCCAGCAGCCGGGACAGACAAAGTTCACCCCTCCACTTT. V is TRBV7-9 and J is TRBJ1-6; 7 bases align to TRBD1. This CDR3 region has 14 residues. V lost 5 bases and J lost 9; bases outside the gene matches: 7. Germline CDR1 reads SEHNR; CDR2 reads FQNEAQ (reference sequence).

The chain combines TRBV7-2 with TRBJ1-2; 7 bases match TRBD1. With 1 base clipped from V and 0 bases from J, the junction kept 2 bases outside the gene matches. CDR1 and CDR2 from the germline V gene are SGHTA and FQGNSA. This CDR3 is built from 15 residues. The CDR3 DNA is TGTGCCAGCAGCTTAGGAGACAGGGCTAACTATGGCTACACCTTC. Translation gives CASSLGDRANYGYTF.

The chain couples TRBV7-9 to TRBJ2-2; D not resolved. From germline, CDR1 is SEHNR and CDR2 FQNEAQ (reference sequence). This CDR3 is 14 amino acids long. Trimming cost V 6 bases and J 4 bases, with 12 bases left between them. The CDR3 loop is CASSREVFTGELFF. The CDR3 nucleotides read TGTGCCAGCAGTCGCGAGGTGTTCACCGGGGAGCTGTTTTTT.